Sequencing of this T cell receptor (beta chain) was carried out in a study of blood T cell repertoires in COVID-19. Across the study: Specimens from acute and convalescent COVID-19 originated in the United States, Italy and Spain. Sources were T cells, B-cell-depleted T cells, or PBMCs; the material itself was cDNA or gDNA.

Clones were read by immunoSEQ multiplex PCR, and TCRdb kept only the in-frame ones, dropping some. This sample has around 250,000 clones; around 88% occur once, and the top ten carry over 5.5%. The CDR3 spans 16 residues. The V gene lost 1 base and the J gene lost 3 bases, with 13 bases spanning the gap. The V gene's germline CDR1 is KGHSH and CDR2 LQKENI. Recruited during active infection, patients (from Seattle) were subsequently followed longitudinally. The rearrangement uses TRBV18 and TRBJ1-3, with a tentative D call TRBD1 (5 bases). The receptor was derived from a woman of 80 years or more with COVID-19, enrolled during active disease. Sequenced sample: peripheral blood. CDR3 protein: CASSPQGHTVGNTIYF. CDR3 bases: TGTGCCAGCTCACCACAGGGGCACACCGTTGGAAACACCATATATTTT.